What follows are 27 T cell receptor beta chains derived from one specimen sequenced in a study of Graves' ophthalmopathy and Graves' hyperthyroidism. The sequenced template was RNA, covering the TCR beta CDR3 region. HTBI primers were employed in first-round RT-PCR, then a second-round multiplex PCR followed. TCRdb called the multiplex PCR reads again in MiXCR, with one record for every CDR3 protein. The sample holds a few hundred thousand distinct CDR3 sequences, less than 20% seen once. Sequencing was carried out using peripheral blood. All receptors derive from a woman between 18 and 29 years old with stable Graves' hyperthyroidism.

This clonotype was seen repeatedly, ten times or more. The rearrangement joins TRBV20-1 to TRBJ1-1; 7 bases align to TRBD1. The germline V gene has CDR1 DFQATT and CDR2 SNEGSKA (reference sequence). The junction had 7 bases not matched to a gene; V was cut back by 6 bases and J by 0 bases. The CDR3 runs to 14 residues. CDR3 region: CSASLGQMNTEAFF. The CDR3 coding sequence is TGCAGTGCGAGCCTGGGACAGATGAACACTGAAGCTTTCTTT.

This clonotype came up many times. The chain uses TRBV14 and TRBJ1-2, with 8 bases fitting TRBD1. In germline, CDR1 is SGHDN, CDR2 FVKESK. The CDR3 contains 16 residues. Trimming took 0 bases from V and 6 from J; bases not matched to a gene: 9. CDR3 region: CASSQEGRGRIHGYTF. For the CDR3, the DNA is TGTGCCAGCAGCCAAGAGGGCAGGGGGCGCATCCATGGCTACACCTTC. The whole variable domain, remainder taken from reference TRBV14 and TRBJ1-2, is EAGVTQFPSHSVIEKGQTVTLRCDPISGHDNLYWYRRVMGKEIKFLLHFVKESKQDESGMPNNRFLAERTGGTYSTLKVQPAELEDSGVYFCASSQEGRGRIHGYTFGSGTRLTVV.

A word on this clonotype: Compared with germline, one end of the junction differs, possibly owing to a read error. The chain is built from TRBV24-1 and TRBJ1-2; D might be TRBD1 (5 bases). The CDR3 length is 22 residues. Germline CDR1 is KGHDR and CDR2 is SFDVKD. The CDR3, as DNA: TGTGCCACCAGTGCCTTCCCCGGGACCCCACCAAACACTGGATGCTTTAACTATGGTTACACCTTC. Translated: CATSAFPGTPPNTGCFNYGYTF.

This clonotype has ten or more counts. This sequence joins TRBV4-1 and TRBJ2-2, with a weak D call TRBD1 (6 bases). In germline, CDR1 is MGHRA, CDR2 YSYEKL. With 7 bases removed from V and 7 bases from J, the gap between germline ends came to 13 bases. This CDR3 region has 13 residues. This chain's CDR3 is CASTETGHGELFF. CDR3 DNA sequence: TGCGCCAGCACCGAAACAGGGCACGGGGAGCTGTTTTTT.

V is TRBV20-1 and J is TRBJ1-5; 7 bases line up with TRBD1. The CDR3 sequence is 17 residues long. Per the germline V gene, CDR1 is DFQATT and CDR2 is SNEGSKA (reference sequence). J gave up 0 bases and V 5 bases, and 13 bases lay outside the gene matches. As DNA, the CDR3 is TGCAGTGCTCCCGGGACAGAAATTTTTAATAGCAATCAGCCCCAGCATTTT. Its protein product is CSAPGTEIFNSNQPQHF.

The rearrangement links TRBV7-9 to TRBJ2-4, with 7 bases identical to TRBD1. This CDR3 comprises 13 residues. Germline CDR1 reads SEHNR; CDR2 reads FQNEAQ (reference sequence). The junction had 7 bases not matched to a gene; V was cut back by 6 bases and J by 8 bases. This chain's CDR3 is CASRRTGSDIQYF. The CDR3 nucleotides are TGTGCCAGCAGACGGACAGGCTCAGACATTCAGTACTTC. Together with reference TRBV7-9 and TRBJ2-4, the CDR3 gives the full variable domain: DTGVSQNPRHKITKRGQNVTFRCDPISEHNRLYWYRQTLGQGPEFLTYFQNEAQLEKSRLLSDRFSAERPKGSFSTLEIQRTEQGDSAMYLCASRRTGSDIQYFGAGTRLSVL.

This clonotype has more than one count but fewer than ten. The chain carries TRBV7-8 and TRBJ1-6, with D perhaps matching TRBD1 (5 bases). Trimming took 5 bases from V and 7 from J, leaving 18 bases between them. This CDR3 contains 16 residues. Germline V gene sequence: CDR1 SGHVS, CDR2 FQNEAQ. Here the CDR3 DNA reads TGTGCCAGCAGCCAACTCGGGGCTAATCGGAATTCACCCCTCCACTTT. The encoded protein is CASSQLGANRNSPLHF.

This clonotype was observed many times. The rearrangement links TRBV29-1 to TRBJ1-2, with unresolved D. This CDR3 has 13 residues. V lost 0 bases to trimming and J lost 8 bases, with 13 bases between them. CDR1 and CDR2 (germline): SQVTM, ANQGSEA. CDR3 in DNA: TGCAGCGTTGAAGATTGGCGGTTGGGCGGCTACACCTTC. Protein: CSVEDWRLGGYTF. The full variable domain, with the rest looked up from reference TRBV29-1 and TRBJ1-2, is SAVISQKPSRDICQRGTSLTIQCQVDSQVTMMFWYRQQPGQSLTLIATANQGSEATYESGFVIDKFPISRPNLTFSTLTVSNMSPEDSSIYLCSVEDWRLGGYTFGSGTRLTVV.

This clonotype appeared many times. This chain's CDR3 is CASSYLQGGPLEPQHF. DNA for the CDR3: TGTGCCAGCAGTTATCTCCAGGGGGGACCTCTGGAGCCCCAGCATTTT. V usage is TRBV6-2 or TRBV6-3 and J usage is TRBJ1-5; 7 bases are shared with TRBD1. CDR3 size: 16 residues. The J segment lost 8 bases and the V segment lost 3 bases, leaving 13 bases of the junction unmatched. The V gene's germline CDR1 is MNHEY and CDR2 SVGEGT.

At least ten counts were recorded for this clonotype. CDR3 protein: CSARDLGRTDQPQHF. CDR3 bases: TGCAGTGCTAGAGATTTGGGGCGGACAGATCAGCCCCAGCATTTT. The chain links TRBV20-1 to TRBJ1-5; D is perhaps TRBD1 (6 bases). Germline-derived CDR1 and CDR2 are DFQATT and SNEGSKA (reference sequence). V lost 0 bases and J 5 bases, leaving 14 bases between the germline ends. The CDR3 runs 15 residues.

Many counts were recorded for this clonotype. The chain links TRBV27 to TRBJ2-7, with a weak D call TRBD2 (5 bases). The V end lost 3 bases, the J end lost 4 bases, and 13 bases lay between the germline ends. This CDR3 comprises 14 residues. The germline V gene encodes CDR1 MNHEY and CDR2 SMNVEV (reference sequence). The CDR3 reads CASSLRSRAYEQYF. CDR3 DNA sequence: TGTGCCAGCAGTTTGCGGTCGCGGGCTTACGAGCAGTACTTC.

As for this clonotype: Being one base from a much bigger clone, this may be a read error. The J gene is TRBJ2-2, the V gene TRBV7-3; D might be TRBD2 (5 bases). CDR1 is SGHTA and CDR2 is FQGTGA in the germline V gene. The CDR3 contains 15 residues. The CDR3 DNA follows: TGTGCCAGCAGCTTAACGTCGGGGAACACCGGGGAGCTGCTTTTT. Translating gives CASSLTSGNTGELLF.

This clonotype was seen many times. V gene TRBV6-1 combines with J gene TRBJ2-5, with D maybe TRBD2 (6 bases). Germline CDR1 is MNHNS and CDR2 is SASEGT. Trimming took off 2 bases at V and 2 bases at J, with 12 bases between the two ends. This CDR3 has 15 residues. DNA of the CDR3: TGTGCCAGCAGTGAAACAGGCGCGGGGCAAGAGACCCAGTACTTC. This encodes CASSETGAGQETQYF.

Many counts were recorded for this clonotype. The chain employs TRBV11-3 and TRBJ2-5; D is perhaps TRBD1 (6 bases). Germline lookup yields CDR1 SGHNT and CDR2 YENEEA. Trimming stripped 5 bases from V and 7 bases from J, with 20 bases between. The length of the CDR3 is 15 residues. The CDR3 DNA sequence: TGTGCCAGCAGCCGTCTTAACCAGGTGGGGGCGACCCAGTACTTC. Protein: CASSRLNQVGATQYF.

This clonotype was seen repeatedly, ten times or more. CDR3 loop: CASSLSSVLETQYF. The CDR3, as DNA: TGTGCCAGCAGCTTGAGTAGCGTACTAGAGACCCAGTACTTC. The chain is built from TRBV7-2 and TRBJ2-5; D might be TRBD2 (5 bases). Per the germline V gene, CDR1 is SGHTA and CDR2 is FQGNSA. The CDR3 runs to 14 residues. V was cut by 3 bases and J by 4 bases, with 12 bases left in between. Using reference TRBV7-2 and TRBJ2-5 for the parts outside the CDR3, the full variable domain is GAGVSQSPSNKVTEKGKDVELRCDPISGHTALYWYRQSLGQGLEFLIYFQGNSAPDKSGLPSDRFSAERTGGSVSTLTIQRTQQEDSAVYLCASSLSSVLETQYFGPGTRLLVL.

This clonotype was recorded many times. Here the CDR3 DNA reads TGTGCCAGTAGTTCTCCTGGGGATAATTCACCCCTCCACTTT. This gives the protein CASSSPGDNSPLHF. V usage is TRBV19 and J usage is TRBJ1-6; unclear D gene. The germline V gene encodes CDR1 LNHDA and CDR2 SQIVND (reference sequence). This CDR3 contains 14 residues. Trimming removed 5 bases at V and 5 bases at J, with 10 bases between.

V and J are TRBV5-1 and TRBJ1-3; 9 bases line up with TRBD1. V was clipped by 0 bases and J by 2 bases; unmatched bases: 3. The CDR3 runs to 16 residues. Germline V CDR1 and CDR2: SGHRS, YFSETQ. The chain's CDR3 is CASSLAGQGTGNTIYF. In DNA form, the CDR3 reads TGCGCCAGCAGCTTGGCGGGACAGGGCACTGGAAACACCATATATTTT. Variable domain in full (rest from reference TRBV5-1 and TRBJ1-3): KAGVTQTPRYLIKTRGQQVTLSCSPISGHRSVSWYQQTPGQGLQFLFEYFSETQRNKGNFPGRFSGRQFSNSRSEMNVSTLELGDSALYLCASSLAGQGTGNTIYFGEGSWLTVV.

This clonotype appeared a few times. The chain carries TRBV5-1 and TRBJ1-1; 7 bases map to TRBD1. The CDR3 has 16 residues. Germline loops: CDR1 SGHRS, CDR2 YFSETQ. The V segment lost 1 base and the J segment 4 bases; nucleotides outside the gene matches: 10. CDR3 coding DNA: TGCGCCAGCAGCTTGTGCTTTGACAGACAGGGCACTGAAGCTTTCTTT. Protein: CASSLCFDRQGTEAFF. Supplemented by reference TRBV5-1 and TRBJ1-1, the full variable domain reads KAGVTQTPRYLIKTRGQQVTLSCSPISGHRSVSWYQQTPGQGLQFLFEYFSETQRNKGNFPGRFSGRQFSNSRSEMNVSTLELGDSALYLCASSLCFDRQGTEAFFGQGTRLTVV.

In its sample, this clonotype was seen many times. The chain uses TRBV4-1 and TRBJ1-1; 7 bases align to TRBD1. Germline V gives CDR1 MGHRA, CDR2 YSYEKL. J gave up 0 bases and V 1 base, and 5 bases lay outside the gene matches. This CDR3 is 16 amino acids long. CDR3 sequence: CASSQGQGPLNTEAFF. DNA of the CDR3: TGCGCCAGCAGCCAAGGACAGGGACCTTTGAACACTGAAGCTTTCTTT.

This clonotype was seen at least ten times. The chain couples TRBV6-5 to TRBJ1-2, with TRBD1 matching 9 bases. Losses at the gene ends were 1 base for V and 3 bases for J; bases not matched to a gene: 3. Germline CDR1 reads MNHEY; CDR2 reads SVGAGI. This CDR3 is 15 amino acids long. CDR3 region: CASSYLRQGDYGYTF. The CDR3 DNA follows: TGTGCCAGCAGTTACTTACGACAGGGGGACTATGGCTACACCTTC.

This chain connects TRBV10-3 to TRBJ1-1; TRBD1 might be the D (6 bases). V lost 7 bases to trimming and J lost 2 bases, with 26 bases between them. The CDR3 extends over 18 amino acids. The germline V gene has CDR1 ENHRY and CDR2 SYGVKD. The CDR3 DNA follows: TGTGCCATCAATTCCCGCCAGGGGCCTACGGTTCTCAACACTGAAGCTTTCTTT. It specifies CAINSRQGPTVLNTEAFF.

This clonotype appeared many times. The genes are TRBV29-1 and TRBJ2-5, with TRBD2 as a possible D gene (6 bases). The CDR3 sequence is 13 residues long. Germline V lookup: CDR1 SQVTM, CDR2 ANQGSEA. The V end was cut by 0 bases, the J end by 4 bases, with 9 bases between. The CDR3 DNA follows: TGCAGCGTTGAAGAGGGAGGACGAGAGACCCAGTACTTC. Encoded protein: CSVEEGGRETQYF.

The table lists this clonotype with many counts. The V gene is TRBV10-3, the J gene TRBJ2-7, with D perhaps TRBD1 (6 bases). The germline V gene has CDR1 ENHRY and CDR2 SYGVKD. This CDR3 spans 16 amino acids. V was shortened by 7 bases and J by 3 bases, with 22 bases between the two germline ends. DNA of the CDR3: TGTGCCATCACAGGACAGCCCTACACCTCCTACTACGAGCAGTACTTC. Translation gives CAITGQPYTSYYEQYF.

This clonotype was seen many times. DNA for the CDR3: TGTGCCACCAGTGATTTGCTAGCCGGGACCCAGTACTTC. It yields the protein CATSDLLAGTQYF. This sequence joins TRBV24-1 and TRBJ2-5, with a tentative D call TRBD2 (5 bases). With 0 bases removed from V and 7 bases from J, the gap between germline ends came to 8 bases. In germline, CDR1 is KGHDR, CDR2 SFDVKD. The CDR3 length is 13 residues.

This clonotype was recorded many times. This chain joins TRBV28 and TRBJ1-2, with D maybe TRBD1 (5 bases). This CDR3 is 14 amino acids long. Trimming took 10 bases from V and 0 from J, leaving 15 bases between them. Per the germline V gene, CDR1 is MDHEN and CDR2 is SYDVKM. Here the CDR3 DNA reads TGTGCCATTACTCCAGGGACGGCTAACTATGGCTACACCTTC. The encoded protein is CAITPGTANYGYTF.

CDR3 nucleotide sequence: TGCAGTGCTATCGAGATACTCACTATTTCCTACGAGCAGTACTTC. Translating it yields CSAIEILTISYEQYF. This chain connects TRBV20-1 to TRBJ2-7; no clear D. The ends were cut back, 4 bases at V and 1 base at J, with 17 bases in the middle. CDR1 DFQATT and CDR2 SNEGSKA come from the germline V gene (reference sequence). The CDR3 has 15 amino acids.

This clonotype occurred a few times. The V call is TRBV7-3, the J call TRBJ2-2; 8 bases line up with TRBD1. The CDR3 sequence is 17 residues long. Per the germline V gene, CDR1 is SGHTA and CDR2 is FQGTGA. V trimming: 1 base; J trimming: 3 bases; junction bases outside the gene matches: 7. CDR3: CASSLNRQGAYTGELFF. The CDR3 DNA follows: TGTGCCAGCAGCTTAAATCGGCAGGGGGCCTACACCGGGGAGCTGTTTTTT.